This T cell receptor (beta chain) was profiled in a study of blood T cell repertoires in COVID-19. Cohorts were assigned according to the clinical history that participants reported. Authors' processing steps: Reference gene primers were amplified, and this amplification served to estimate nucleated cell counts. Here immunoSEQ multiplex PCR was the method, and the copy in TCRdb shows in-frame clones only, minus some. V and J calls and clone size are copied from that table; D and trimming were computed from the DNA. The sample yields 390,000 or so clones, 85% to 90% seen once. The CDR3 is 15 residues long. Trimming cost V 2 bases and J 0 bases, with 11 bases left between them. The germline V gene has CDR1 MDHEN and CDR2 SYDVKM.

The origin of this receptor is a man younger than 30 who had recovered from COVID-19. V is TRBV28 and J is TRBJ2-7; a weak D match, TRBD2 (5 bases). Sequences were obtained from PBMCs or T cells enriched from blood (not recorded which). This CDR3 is CASSLVMDSSYEQYF. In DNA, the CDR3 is TGTGCCAGCAGTTTAGTCATGGACTCCTCCTACGAGCAGTACTTC.